This T cell receptor (beta chain) originates from a study of T cells in Graves' hyperthyroidism and ophthalmopathy. General study points: Ophthalmopathy and stable hyperthyroidism were told apart by a 13 V-J model.

This clonotype has at least ten counts. What it binds is unknown. The ends were cut back, 4 bases at V and 8 bases at J, with 11 bases in the middle. The CDR3 covers 12 residues. Amplification of TCR beta CDR3 regions was performed using RNA transcripts as template. HTBI primers were used for first-round RT-PCR of the TCR CDR3. TCRdb independently ran MiXCR on the multiplex PCR reads; one entry per CDR3 protein. This sample has over 300,000 distinct CDR3 sequences; approximately 15% occur once, and the top ten carry approximately 10%. This clonotype originated in an older woman with Graves' hyperthyroidism. The sequencing input was blood. The V gene is TRBV12-3 or TRBV12-4, the J gene TRBJ1-2; weak D call: TRBD1 (5 bases). The CDR3 region has the DNA TGTGCCAGCAGTTCCGGGGGTCGGGGCTACACCTTC. Encoded protein: CASSSGGRGYTF.